This T cell receptor beta chain was sequenced in a study of breast tumors, draining lymph nodes, adjacent tissues. In TCRdb, the multiplex PCR reads were re-called with MiXCR into one record per CDR3 protein. Counted here are about 110,000 distinct CDR3 sequences, around 30% occurring once; the ten biggest clones make up 4.5% to 7%. At least ten counts were recorded for this clonotype. What it recognizes is unknown. Study-wide results and caveats: Tumor TCR diversity was below lymph nodes but above nontumor tissue. Data only fit, rather than demonstrated, lymph node origin of most tumor T cells.

Breast cancer patients provided tissue from their axillary draining lymph nodes. Germline CDR1 is DFQATT and CDR2 is SNEGSKA (reference sequence). This CDR3 region has 14 residues. Germline trimming cut 4 bases from V and 2 bases from J; bases unmatched to any gene: 5. The gene calls are TRBV20-1 and TRBJ1-5; TRBD1 agrees at 7 bases. This receptor was taken from a female donor with breast cancer. Some clones in this sample may be carry-over from other donors' samples. The specimen sequenced was axillary lymph node tissue. The CDR3 coding sequence is TGCAGTGCTAAGGGGGGGACAGGCAATCAGCCCCAGCATTTT. Amino acids: CSAKGGTGNQPQHF.